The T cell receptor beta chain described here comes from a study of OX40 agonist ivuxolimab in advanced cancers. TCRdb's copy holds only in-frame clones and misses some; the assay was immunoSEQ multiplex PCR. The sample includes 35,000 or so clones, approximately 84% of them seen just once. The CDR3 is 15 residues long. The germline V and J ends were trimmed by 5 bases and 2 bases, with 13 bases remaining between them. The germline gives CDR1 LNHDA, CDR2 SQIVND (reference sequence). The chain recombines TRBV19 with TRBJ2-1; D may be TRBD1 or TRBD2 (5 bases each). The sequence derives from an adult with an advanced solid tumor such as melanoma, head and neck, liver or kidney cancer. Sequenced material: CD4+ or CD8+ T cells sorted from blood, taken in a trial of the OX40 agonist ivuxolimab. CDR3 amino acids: CASSPGTSPYNEQFF. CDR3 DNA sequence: TGTGCCAGTAGTCCCGGGACGTCTCCCTACAATGAGCAGTTCTTC.